The clone carrying this T cell receptor beta chain was seen more than once but under ten times. These data belong to a study of blood T cells in healthy people across ages. CDR1 and CDR2 from the germline V gene are LNHNV and YYDKDF (reference sequence). This CDR3 has 13 amino acids. Trimming left V 8 bases short and J 8 bases short, with 15 bases between. Next came a second PCR, run for about 7 to 12 cycles, which used a sample-barcoded 5' primer along with a J-beta primer mix. MiXCR was run by TCRdb on the 5' RACE reads, yielding one entry per CDR3 protein. This table holds about 1.8 million distinct CDR3 sequences, roughly 49% found once. Aged roughly 6 to 90, donors were systemically healthy Caucasians from Russia. Each sample gave at least 6 million isolated PBMCs.

This rearrangement joins TRBV15 to TRBJ1-4; unclear D gene. This sequence was found in a woman between 35 and 50 years old in good health. Input material: blood. The CDR3: CATSYGPSEKLFF. The CDR3 DNA reads as TGTGCCACCTCTTACGGGCCCTCAGAAAAACTGTTTTTT.